The present entry profiles one T cell receptor beta chain with its context. No cognate antigen has been identified for it. Coverage ceases 3 residues before the CDR3 finishes, and the germline J gene fills in the end. Explained via the paper, the time point label denotes: blood sample drawn before combined kidney and bone marrow transplant. Unstimulated Tregs (CD4+CD25+CD127-), CD4+ non-Tregs (CD4+CD25-), CD4 and CD8 cells were FACS-sorted from thawed PBMCs. Patients were a few combined kidney and bone marrow transplant recipients from the ITN036ST trial, and only these trial subjects had samples available. Healthy control blood was separated into PBMCs by Ficoll density gradient and cryopreserved, and patient PBMCs were collected both before and after transplant. For TCRbeta CDR3 sequencing, genomic DNA from the sorted cells was extracted using the QIAGEN DNeasy Blood and Tissue Kit. High-throughput TCRbeta CDR3 sequencing was carried out commercially through immunoSEQ, with PCR amplification with bias correction and internal controls included. Per the authors' processing: Unique productive TCRbeta sequences were defined by CDR3 nucleotide sequence when primers matched and otherwise by CDR3 amino acid sequence together with Vbeta and Jbeta genes. As a correction for sorting error, sequences shared between sorted populations at a frequency ratio of 2:1 or less were discarded, and the remaining shared sequences were assigned to the higher population. Sequences were defined as donor-reactive when expanded at least 5-fold in CFSE-low cells versus unstimulated cells and present at a frequency of at least 0.01% in CFSE-low cells. Repertoire divergence was quantified by Jensen-Shannon divergence using the top 100 TCRbeta sequences ranked by frequency. For samples with multiple sequencing runs, sorting error was corrected in each run separately before the runs were combined. TCRdb holds this immuneACCESS table with in-frame rearrangements only. Some clones are missing; in checked studies, unresolved V genes explain under half, and the rest has no known cause. The DNA gave D and trimming, while V, J and clone size come from that table. The sample has over 45,000 clones on record. Of the sample, around 0.88% falls within the top ten clones.

This sample was taken from a study of Tregs in tolerant kidney transplant recipients (dated 2019 in TCRdb). Broadly, across the study: The transplants used related donors with nonmyeloablative bone marrow transplantation, and mixed chimerism in the human trials was transient. TCRbeta sequencing was used in the study to identify donor-specific regulatory T cells before combined kidney and bone marrow transplantation, and the identified cells were then tracked after transplant.

CDR1 is given as MNHEY and CDR2 as SVGEGT, both from the germline V gene. V loses 6 bases, J loses 2 bases, and the germline ends lie 16 bases apart. Inclusive of the bounding cysteine and phenylalanine, the CDR3 is 15 residues long. The DNA shown is the part of the CDR3 that was read: 36 bases, in frame from base 1. Beyond this particular receptor, the publication reports: Donor-specific Treg expansion was found to exceed global Treg expansion in tolerant patients, suggesting antigen-driven rather than nonspecific expansion. Biological reproducibility was not directly addressed, though technical replication error appeared minimal. The study was constrained by small patient numbers, and validation of the findings is required in larger populations and under other immunosuppression protocols. For some patients the PCR primers changed over time, which made it impossible to compare the samples from those patients at the nucleotide level. The most biologically relevant and donor-specific TCRbeta repertoire appeared to be identified by expanding Tregs with activated donor B cells.

Recombination connected TRBV6-2 or TRBV6-3 to TRBJ1-1, with the D gene not clear enough to name. The sequencing here drew on CD4+ T cells from blood, taken before the transplant. This sequence was found in a human donor who received a combined kidney and bone marrow transplant. CDR3 sequence: CASRPAQGFNTEAFF. The CDR3 bases that were read are TGTGCCAGCAGACCCGCACAAGGGTTTAACACTGAA.